These 17 T cell receptor beta chains originate from one sample sequenced in a study of human T cells and chemical hapten exposure. MiXCR was run by TCRdb on the RACE reads, yielding one entry per CDR3 protein. Of 300,000 to 450,000 distinct CDR3 sequences listed, roughly 5% are singletons. Time point noted: patch test 1, 2 weeks after DPC sensitization. Indicated treatment: therapeutic diphenylcyclopropenone sensitization with weekly scalp DPC. The sample in question was whole blood, obtained in connection with sensitization to the hapten diphenylcyclopropenone (DPC). The receptors stem from a woman aged 45-65 years with alopecia areata. Some clones in this sample may be carry-over from other donors' samples.

This clonotype showed up just a few times. The chain recombines TRBV13 with TRBJ2-7; 7 nucleotides line up with TRBD1. From germline, CDR1 is PRHDT and CDR2 FYEKMQ (reference sequence). The CDR3 runs to 16 residues. Trimming took 3 bases from V and 1 from J; bases not matched to a gene: 9. The CDR3 spells CASSLRNQGVSYEQYF. The CDR3 nucleotides are TGTGCCAGCAGCTTGCGTAACCAGGGGGTATCCTACGAGCAGTACTTC.

This clonotype has a count of ten or more. This chain links TRBV28 with TRBJ2-3; 9 bases are a match to TRBD2. Trimming at V came to 6 bases and at J to 3 bases, leaving 13 bases not matched to a gene. CDR1 is MDHEN and CDR2 is SYDVKM in the germline V gene. The CDR3 spans 17 residues. CDR3 residues: CASSPLGGGRATDTQYF. The CDR3 nucleotides read TGTGCCAGCAGCCCATTGGGGGGCGGGAGGGCGACAGATACGCAGTATTTT.

This clonotype was counted many times. V and J are TRBV2 and TRBJ1-1; possible D gene TRBD1, 6 bases. CDR1 is SNHLY and CDR2 is FYNNEI in the germline V gene. Trimming removed 4 bases at V and 1 base at J, with 13 bases between. The CDR3 contains 15 residues. The CDR3 spells CASSVEGRGNTEAFF. The CDR3 nucleotides are TGTGCCAGCAGTGTGGAAGGCAGGGGGAACACTGAAGCTTTCTTT.

V and J are TRBV12-3 or TRBV12-4 and TRBJ1-4; no firm D call. V gave up 3 bases and J gave up 3 bases, with 11 bases separating them. This CDR3 contains 15 residues. The CDR3 is CASSFTGNPNEKLFF. CDR3 bases: TGTGCCAGCAGTTTTACCGGGAACCCTAATGAAAAACTGTTTTTT.

Of note for this clonotype: This may be a read error: a much more frequent sequence differs by one nucleotide. CDR3 amino acids: CASSSGTRRSEKLFF. The CDR3, as DNA: TGTGCCAGCAGCTCAGGTACACGACGGAGCGAAAAACTGTTTTTT. V is TRBV11-2 and J is TRBJ1-4; unclear D gene. The germline V gene encodes CDR1 SGHAT and CDR2 FQNNGV. The CDR3 covers 15 residues. The germline V and J ends were trimmed by 4 bases and 8 bases, with 17 bases remaining between them.

Many counts were recorded for this clonotype. The chain carries TRBV29-1 and TRBJ1-2; D ambiguous. CDR3 size: 11 residues. Germline V CDR1 and CDR2: SQVTM, ANQGSEA. Trimming took 6 bases from V and 2 from J, leaving 7 bases between them. DNA of the CDR3: TGCAGCGTGAAAGACAACTATGGCTACACCTTC. This gives the protein CSVKDNYGYTF.

This clonotype was recorded at least ten times. The CDR3 protein is CASSHPPGLAGLQETQYF. The CDR3 nucleotides read TGTGCCAGCAGCCACCCCCCTGGACTAGCGGGGCTCCAAGAGACCCAGTACTTC. This sequence joins TRBV2 and TRBJ2-5; 12 bases align to TRBD2. Germline CDR1 is SNHLY and CDR2 is FYNNEI. V lost 6 bases and J lost 1; bases outside the gene matches: 12. The CDR3 covers 18 residues.

This clonotype has a count of ten or more. V and J are TRBV6-5 and TRBJ2-3; TRBD1 or TRBD2 may be the D gene (5 bases each). CDR3 length: 16 amino acids. Trimming removed 5 bases from V and 4 bases from J, with 19 bases in between. Germline V gene lookup returns CDR1 MNHEY and CDR2 SVGAGI. The CDR3: CASSGHPGPPADTQYF. The CDR3 DNA reads as TGTGCCAGCAGTGGACATCCGGGACCCCCGGCAGATACGCAGTATTTT.

At least ten counts were recorded for this clonotype. The CDR3 loop is CSVDPGQGTNEQFF. In DNA, the CDR3 is TGCAGCGTTGACCCAGGACAGGGCACCAATGAGCAGTTCTTC. The gene calls are TRBV29-1 and TRBJ2-1; 8 bases align to TRBD1. V gave up 3 bases and J gave up 6 bases; unmatched junction bases: 7. Germline-derived CDR1 and CDR2 are SQVTM and ANQGSEA. The CDR3 runs 14 residues.

The gene calls are TRBV21-1 and TRBJ2-7; TRBD2 is the table's D call, not checked against the DNA. TRBV21-1 is flagged as a pseudogene. The CDR3 loop spans 17 amino acids. CDR3 region: CASSKRAGTSVSYEQYF. CDR3 DNA sequence: TGTGCCAGCAGCAAAAGGGCCGGGACTAGCGTCTCCTACGAGCAGTACTTC.

This clonotype was found many times. V is TRBV29-1 and J is TRBJ2-2, with no clear D. CDR1 SQVTM and CDR2 ANQGSEA come from the germline V gene. CDR3 length: 13 residues. V was cut by 2 bases and J by 2 bases, with 6 bases left in between. CDR3 residues: CSVEIANTGELFF. DNA for the CDR3: TGCAGCGTTGAAATCGCAAACACCGGGGAGCTGTTTTTT.

The sample holds many counts of this clonotype. The chain combines TRBV10-3 with TRBJ1-1; weak D call: TRBD1 (5 bases). CDR3 length equals 14 residues. Per the germline V gene, CDR1 is ENHRY and CDR2 is SYGVKD. V was pared by 2 bases and J by 1 base, with 8 bases between. DNA for the CDR3: TGTGCCATCAGTGAGAGGGGATCGAACACTGAAGCTTTCTTT. The encoded protein is CAISERGSNTEAFF.

This clonotype was observed once. The junction does not match germline at one end; this may be a read error. The rearrangement links TRBV6-2 or TRBV6-3 to TRBJ1-5, with TRBD1 matching 8 bases. The CDR3 spans 19 residues. From germline, CDR1 is MNHEY and CDR2 SVGEGT. The CDR3 nucleotides are TGTTCCAGCAGTACAAGCCGGGCAGGGGGCGCGAGGAGCAATCAGCCCCAGCATTTT. It encodes CSSSTSRAGGARSNQPQHF.

This clonotype was detected many times. The gene calls are TRBV27 and TRBJ1-2; D is unresolved. This CDR3 has 16 residues. Trimming pared 6 bases from V and 4 bases from J, leaving 21 bases between. Germline loops: CDR1 MNHEY, CDR2 SMNVEV (reference sequence). This CDR3 is CASSSTLRLSAYGYTF. Here the CDR3 DNA reads TGTGCCAGCAGCTCAACGTTGCGGCTTTCCGCCTATGGCTACACCTTC.

Many counts were recorded for this clonotype. V and J are TRBV24-1 and TRBJ2-4, with 8 positions matching TRBD2. Germline V gene lookup returns CDR1 KGHDR and CDR2 SFDVKD. Trimming removed 3 bases from V and 6 bases from J; junction bases left unmatched: 12. CDR3 length: 17 residues. DNA of the CDR3: TGTGCCACCAGTGATCCTACCCTAAGCGGGGGAGGAAACATTCAGTACTTC. Translation: CATSDPTLSGGGNIQYF.

This clonotype was seen a few times. The chain links TRBV20-1 to TRBJ2-3; 7 bases are shared with TRBD2. Germline CDR1 is DFQATT and CDR2 is SNEGSKA (reference sequence). J was trimmed by 2 bases and V by 5 bases; bases with no gene match: 7. This CDR3 spans 14 amino acids. The CDR3 DNA reads as TGCAGTGCTCCTGGGGAGGGCCACACAGATACGCAGTATTTT. Translating gives CSAPGEGHTDTQYF.

This clonotype was counted many times. This chain uses TRBV9 with TRBJ1-6; D is unclear. V dropped 3 bases and J dropped 1 base, with 8 bases sitting between them. The germline gives CDR1 SGDLS, CDR2 YYNGEE. The CDR3 length is 15 residues. The CDR3 nucleotides read TGTGCCAGCAGCGATGACGGGTCCTATAATTCACCCCTCCACTTT. Translated, it gives CASSDDGSYNSPLHF.